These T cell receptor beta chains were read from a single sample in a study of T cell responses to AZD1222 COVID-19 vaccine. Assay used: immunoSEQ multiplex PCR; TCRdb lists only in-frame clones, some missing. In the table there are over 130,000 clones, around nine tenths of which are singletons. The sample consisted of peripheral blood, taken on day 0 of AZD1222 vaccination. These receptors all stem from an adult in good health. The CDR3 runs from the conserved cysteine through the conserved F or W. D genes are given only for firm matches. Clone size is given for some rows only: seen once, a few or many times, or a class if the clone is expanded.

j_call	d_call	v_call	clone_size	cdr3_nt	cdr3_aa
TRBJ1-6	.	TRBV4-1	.	TGCGCCAGCAGGCCGGGACTGCCGAATTCACCCCTCCACTTT	CASRPGLPNSPLHF
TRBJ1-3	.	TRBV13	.	TGTGCCAGTAGATCCACATCATCCTTCTCTGGAAACACCATATATTTT	CASRSTSSFSGNTIYF
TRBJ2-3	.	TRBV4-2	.	TGTGCCAGCAGCCATAGCCCTAGCGAGGTTTCGGATACGCAGTATTTT	CASSHSPSEVSDTQYF
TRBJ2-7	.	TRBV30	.	TGTGCCTGGATTCCTGGCGGGCGGGACTCCAGCCAGCAGTACTTC	CAWIPGGRDSSQQYF
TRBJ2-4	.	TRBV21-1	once	TGTGCCAGCAGCGGAGAGATCACTCTAGCCAAAAACATTCAGTACTTC	CASSGEITLAKNIQYF
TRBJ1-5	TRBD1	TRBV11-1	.	TGTGCCAGCAGCCCCGGGACAGGTACGGATCAGCCCCAGCATTTT	CASSPGTGTDQPQHF
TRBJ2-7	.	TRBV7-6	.	TGTGCCAGCTCCAACTCCTCCCGCAAATACGAGCAGTACTTC	CASSNSSRKYEQYF
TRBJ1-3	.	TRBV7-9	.	TGTGCCAGCAGCTTAGTCCAGGGTCTAGGAAACACCATATATTTT	CASSLVQGLGNTIYF
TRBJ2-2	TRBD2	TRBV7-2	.	TGTGCCAGCACCCCCTGGGGGGGAAACACCGGGGAGCTGTTTTTT	CASTPWGGNTGELFF
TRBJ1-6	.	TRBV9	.	TGTGCCAGCAGCGTGAGGGGTGGAAATTCACCCCTCCACTTT	CASSVRGGNSPLHF
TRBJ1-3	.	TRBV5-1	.	TGCGCCAGCAGCTTGGATGCCTGGGGTACTGGAAACACCATATATTTT	CASSLDAWGTGNTIYF
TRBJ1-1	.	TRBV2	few	TGTGCCAGCAGCCCCCGACAGCCGATGAACACTGAAGCTTTCTTT	CASSPRQPMNTEAFF